This T cell receptor beta chain comes out of a study of PD-1 blockade in classical Hodgkin lymphoma (dated by TCRdb to the early 2020s). At the level of the whole study: Nivolumab dosing was 3 mg/kg intravenously every 2 weeks, continuing until either disease progression or unacceptable toxicity. To define a peripheral blood immune signature of response to PD-1 blockade in classical Hodgkin lymphoma, the study combined TCR beta sequencing with CyTOF. Overall study results and their limits: Baseline TCR diversity was reported as lower in newly diagnosed patients than in healthy donors, and lower still in relapsed/refractory patients. Lower diversity was observed in patients in whom nivolumab was started less than 1 year after ASCT, and these patients were excluded from later analyses so that confounding by immune reconstitution would be avoided. The study covered only a single clinical trial cohort, and the causes of the repertoire differences, possibly disease activity or prior therapy, were still not defined. CD4+ but not CD8+ TCR diversity rose significantly by C4D1 (p=0.0027 vs p=0.16), most apparent in complete responders (p=0.02). Baseline diversity similar to that of newly diagnosed patients was observed in trial patients achieving complete response, whereas significantly lower diversity was observed in partial responders and progressors.

The time point label corresponds to: cycle 4 day 1 (C4D1), after five to seven weeks of nivolumab. Relapse after autologous stem cell transplantation had occurred in all trial patients, and cohorts A, B and C were distinguished by prior brentuximab vedotin exposure. Magnetic negative selection with a Miltenyi CD8+ T cell isolation kit was used to purify CD8+ T cells from thawed PBMCs. The trial cohort comprised some 60 patients with relapsed/refractory classical Hodgkin lymphoma whose best overall responses were complete response, partial response or progressive disease. Trial patients were treated with single-agent nivolumab in the multi-cohort phase II CheckMate 205 trial. An independent review committee assessed best overall response using the 2007 International Working Group response criteria. Trial PBMCs were collected just before the start of nivolumab (C1D1) and during therapy at cycle 2 day 1 and cycle 4 day 1. Peripheral blood was collected in 8 mL Vacutainer Cell Preparation Tubes, from which PBMCs were isolated by centrifugation and then cryopreserved. Purified CD4+ and CD8+ fractions were prepared only for cases where an additional PBMC sample was available. Magnetically labelled cells were removed on LS columns in a quadroMACS separator, and the flow-through was collected as the purified fraction.

From cysteine to phenylalanine, the CDR3 is 9 amino acids long. Only the CDR3 portion is preserved as DNA: 27 bases, with reading frame beginning at the first base. The V end loses 1 base and the J end loses 8 bases, and a stretch of 2 bases separates them. The germline V gene supplies CDR1 SQVTM and CDR2 ANQGSEA. This clone came up a few times. There is no known antigen for this receptor. Base quality data are lacking; no much larger clone is found one base away. Genomic DNA was extracted with the Qiagen DNeasy kit from unsorted PBMCs and from negatively selected CD4+ and CD8+ fractions. Amplification of TCR beta CDR3 regions was done by immunoSEQ multiplex PCR with primers that anneal to V and J segments. A synthetic immune receptor repertoire was used to minimize amplification bias, and remaining bias was computationally removed after sequencing. On the study's bioinformatics: Custom Python scripts were used to quantify repertoire diversity as the Shannon entropy index. Unsorted, CD4+ and CD8+ repertoires were analyzed separately, except for combined analyses in which CD4+ and CD8+ sequences were merged in silico. Clonal expansion was defined as at least a 2-fold frequency increase after treatment relative to C1D1, with a pseudocount of 0.5 for undetected baseline clones. Clones with 0 or 1 copy at C1D1 were defined as singleton clones, while clones with 2 or more copies were defined as non-singleton clones. Clones expanded in unsorted samples were labelled as CD4+, CD8+ or unknown by matching protein sequences in sorted samples from the same patient. Diversity changes from C1D1 to C4D1 were tested in paired samples using Wilcoxon tests. TCRdb took over this immuneACCESS table, retaining in-frame rearrangements with V and J assigned. Such tables are incomplete; in checked studies, under half of the missing clones stem from an unresolved V gene, and the remainder is unexplained. V and J calls and clone size are as listed in that table; D and trimming were resolved from the DNA. This sample has 15,000 to 25,000 clones in its table, and 88% of those were observed once. 5% of the sample belongs to the ten largest clones.

The source is a human donor with classical Hodgkin lymphoma. The chain was built from TRBV29-1 and TRBJ1-2, with no reliable assignment of the D segment. The sample in question was CD8+ T cells from blood, obtained before the fourth cycle of nivolumab. The nucleotide sequence reads as follows: TGCAGCGTTGAAGGCGGCTACACCTTC. Protein translation: CSVEGGYTF.